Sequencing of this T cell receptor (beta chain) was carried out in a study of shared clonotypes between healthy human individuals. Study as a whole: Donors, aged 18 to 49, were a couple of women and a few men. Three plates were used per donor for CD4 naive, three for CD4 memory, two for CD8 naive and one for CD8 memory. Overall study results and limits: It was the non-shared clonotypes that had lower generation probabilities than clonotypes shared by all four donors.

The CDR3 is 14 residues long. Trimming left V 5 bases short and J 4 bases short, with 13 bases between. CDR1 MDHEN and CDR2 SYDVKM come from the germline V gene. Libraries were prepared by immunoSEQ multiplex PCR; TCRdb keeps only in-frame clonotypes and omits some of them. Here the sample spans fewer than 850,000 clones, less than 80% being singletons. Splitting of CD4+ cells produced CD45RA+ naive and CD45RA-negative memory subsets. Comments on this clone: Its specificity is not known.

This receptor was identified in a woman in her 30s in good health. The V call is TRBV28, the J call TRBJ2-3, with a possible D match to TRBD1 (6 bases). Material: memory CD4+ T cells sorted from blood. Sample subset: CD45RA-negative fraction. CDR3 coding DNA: TGTGCCAGCAGTCTCGTACAGGGCGCAGATACGCAGTATTTT. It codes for CASSLVQGADTQYF.